This T cell receptor beta chain comes out of a study of T cells in Graves' hyperthyroidism and ophthalmopathy. Study-wide findings and caveats: A model of 13 V-J features distinguished ophthalmopathy from stable hyperthyroidism.

V shed 3 bases and J shed 8 bases, with 7 bases lying between them. The CDR3 extends over 11 amino acids. In its sample, this clonotype was seen many times. Its antigen is as yet unknown. A single base separates this from a much larger clone, so it may be a read error. What was amplified from RNA transcripts were TCR beta CDR3 regions. HTBI primers were employed in a first-round RT-PCR of the TCR CDR3. TCRdb redid the calling of the multiplex PCR reads with MiXCR, one entry per CDR3 protein. The data contain some 400,000 distinct CDR3 sequences, 15% to 20% of them singletons. This clonotype was sampled from a woman between 18 and 29 years old with Graves' hyperthyroidism. The sequencing sample was made of blood. The gene calls are TRBV12-3 or TRBV12-4 and TRBJ1-2; D perhaps matches TRBD1 (5 bases). DNA for the CDR3: TGTGCCAGCAGTTTTCGGGGGGGCTACACCTTC. As protein: CASSFRGGYTF.